The rows below give T cell receptor beta chains drawn from one sample of a study of blood T cell repertoires in COVID-19. The protocol was immunoSEQ multiplex PCR, while the TCRdb copy is restricted to in-frame clones and leaves out a portion. Of 95,000 to 110,000 clones listed, approximately 85% are singletons. The sample comprised peripheral blood. The receptors here all came from a man aged 55 to 69 with acute or convalescent COVID-19. CDR3s include the opening cysteine and the closing phenylalanine or tryptophan. The order of the fields is clone size, J gene, V gene, D gene, CDR3 DNA, CDR3 protein. The D gene is left open where the match is weak. A clone size is listed for some rows: how often the clone was seen (once, few, many), or a class if it is expanded.

>NA|TRBJ2-2|TRBV7-2|TRBD2
TGTGCCAGCAGCCGCGGGGGGGCGGGAGGAAACACCGGGGAGCTGTTTTTT
CASSRGGAGGNTGELFF
>NA|TRBJ1-1|TRBV18|NA
TGTGCCAGCTCACCACAGGGTATTGGCGGGATTTCTGAAGCTTTCTTT
CASSPQGIGGISEAFF
>NA|TRBJ1-4|TRBV5-1|NA
TGCGCCAGCAGCCCTGACAGACGAGGCGAAAAACTGTTTTTT
CASSPDRRGEKLFF
>NA|TRBJ1-1|TRBV30|NA
TGTGCCTGGAGCCCCAAAACAGGGCTGGCCACTGAAGCTTTCTTT
CAWSPKTGLATEAFF
>NA|TRBJ2-1|TRBV14|NA
TGTGCCAGCAGCCCTCTCGGGGTTACCTACAATGAGCAGTTCTTC
CASSPLGVTYNEQFF
>once|TRBJ1-2|TRBV5-5|TRBD1
TGTGCCAGCAGCAAAGATCCACCGGGACAGGGGTATGGCTACACCTTC
CASSKDPPGQGYGYTF
>NA|TRBJ1-4|TRBV19|TRBD1
TGTGCCAGTAGTGCAGGACAGGGAGGGGATGAAAAACTGTTTTTT
CASSAGQGGDEKLFF
>NA|TRBJ2-1|TRBV9|NA
TGTGCCAGCAGCGGCCTCCGACAGGATAAAACCTACAATGAGCAGTTCTTC
CASSGLRQDKTYNEQFF
>NA|TRBJ2-7|TRBV5-8|TRBD1
TGTGCCAGCAACACTGGACAGGGGGCTGACGAGCAGTACTTC
CASNTGQGADEQYF
>NA|TRBJ2-7|TRBV7-8|NA
TGTGCCAGCAGCTTAGGAGTGGCAGCGAGCTCCTACGAGCAGTACTTC
CASSLGVAASSYEQYF
>NA|TRBJ2-7|TRBV28|NA
TGTGCCAGCAGTCCCCGGAGGGTGGCTCGCTACGAGCAGTACTTC
CASSPRRVARYEQYF
>NA|TRBJ2-1|TRBV20-1|TRBD2
TGCAGTGCTGGTGGGTTTGGCCTAGCGGGTGAGCAGTTCTTC
CSAGGFGLAGEQFF
>NA|TRBJ1-4|TRBV7-2|TRBD1
TGTGCCAGCAGCTTAAGACAGGGTCCTGAAAAACTGTTTTTT
CASSLRQGPEKLFF
>NA|TRBJ2-7|TRBV7-9|TRBD1
TGTGCCAGCAGCTTATCCCGGGCAGGGGGCTCCTACGAGCAGTACTTC
CASSLSRAGGSYEQYF
>many|TRBJ1-1|TRBV7-9|TRBD1
TGTGCCAGCAGCCGCGACAGGGAGCGAGCTTTCTTT
CASSRDRERAFF
>NA|TRBJ2-1|TRBV9|TRBD2
TGTGCCAGCAGCCCGAAAAGAGCGGGAGCAGGACTAAATGAGCAGTTCTTC
CASSPKRAGAGLNEQFF
>NA|TRBJ1-3|TRBV5-6|TRBD1
TGTGCCAGCAGAAAGGGGGCCTCTGGAAACACCATATATTTT
CASRKGASGNTIYF
>once|TRBJ2-1|TRBV30|NA
TGTGCCTGGGAATCTTCGCGGGGCGGTGAGCAGTTCTTC
CAWESSRGGEQFF
>NA|TRBJ2-1|TRBV11-2|TRBD2
TGTGCCAGCAGCTTAGCGCCAGCGGGAGTGAGATACAATGAGCAGTTCTTC
CASSLAPAGVRYNEQFF
>NA|TRBJ2-2|TRBV7-9|NA
TGTGCCAGCAACCGACAGGTCCACACCGGGGAGCTGTTTTTT
CASNRQVHTGELFF
>NA|TRBJ2-7|TRBV15|TRBD2
TGTGCCACCAGCGTGAGGACTAGCGGCTACGAGCAGTACTTC
CATSVRTSGYEQYF
>NA|TRBJ1-5|TRBV19|TRBD1
TGTGCCAGTAGTCCCCGTACAGGGGGAATCGGCAATCAGCCCCAGCATTTT
CASSPRTGGIGNQPQHF
>NA|TRBJ1-2|TRBV7-2|NA
TGTGCCAGCAGCTTAGCCTCGGGGGACGACCTTGGCTACACCTTC
CASSLASGDDLGYTF
>NA|TRBJ2-7|TRBV19|NA
TGTGCCAGTAGCACCGGGACTTCCTCTTCCTACGAGCAGTACTTC
CASSTGTSSSYEQYF
>NA|TRBJ2-2|TRBV24-1|TRBD1
TGCCGGACAGGGGGCAAAGGTACTACCGGGGAGCTGTTTTTT
CRTGGKGTTGELFF
>few|TRBJ2-1|TRBV15|TRBD2
TGTGCCACCAGCAGAGCACTAGCGGGGGCCGGCTCCTACAATGAGCAGTTCTTC
CATSRALAGAGSYNEQFF
>NA|TRBJ2-7|TRBV12-3/TRBV12-4|NA
TGTGCCAGCAGTTTATCCGTTTCCGAGCAGTACTTC
CASSLSVSEQYF
>NA|TRBJ2-1|TRBV5-1|NA
TGCGCCAGCTTCCCAGGCGGGGGCCCCTACAATGAGCAGTTCTTC
CASFPGGGPYNEQFF
>NA|TRBJ2-3|TRBV7-2|NA
TGTGCCAGCAGCTTAGCCACCGGGGCGCAGTATTTT
CASSLATGAQYF
>few|TRBJ1-2|TRBV7-2|TRBD1
TGTGCCAGCACCATGGACAGGGTGAAGGGCTACACCTTC
CASTMDRVKGYTF
>few|TRBJ2-7|TRBV11-3|NA
TGTGCCAGCAGCTTAGGGGACATCTTTAGTTACGAGCAGTACTTC
CASSLGDIFSYEQYF
>NA|TRBJ1-1|TRBV3-1/TRBV3-2|TRBD1
TGTGCCAGCAGCCCTCTCAGACAGGGCTTAGTGCGGAACACTGAAGCTTTCTTT
CASSPLRQGLVRNTEAFF
>NA|TRBJ1-5|TRBV28|NA
TGTGCCAGCAGTCCAAACAGGGATCAGCCCCAGCATTTT
CASSPNRDQPQHF
>NA|TRBJ1-6|TRBV28|TRBD1
TGTGCCAGCAGTTTAAGGGACAGGGCTAATTCACCCCTCCACTTT
CASSLRDRANSPLHF
>NA|TRBJ1-6|TRBV6-4|NA
TGTGCCAGCCGACAGAGCTCCTATAATTCACCCCTCCACTTT
CASRQSSYNSPLHF
>NA|TRBJ2-5|TRBV7-2|TRBD2
TGTGCCAGCAGCTTAGTTGGGGCGGGAGGGAGAGAGACCCAGTACTTC
CASSLVGAGGRETQYF
>NA|TRBJ2-5|TRBV5-6|TRBD2
TGTGCCAGCAGCTTGGACTTTAGCGGGGCAGAGACCCAGTACTTC
CASSLDFSGAETQYF
>NA|TRBJ1-1|TRBV9|TRBD1
TGTGCCAGCAGCGTGGGACAGGGGAACACTGAAGCTTTCTTT
CASSVGQGNTEAFF
>NA|TRBJ1-4|TRBV7-9|NA
TGTGCCAGCAGCCCCGGACGGACTTCAACTAATGAAAAACTGTTTTTT
CASSPGRTSTNEKLFF
>NA|TRBJ1-1|TRBV29-1|NA
TGCAGCGGGGCGGGCATGAACACTGAAGCTTTCTTT
CSGAGMNTEAFF
>NA|TRBJ2-1|TRBV5-4|TRBD2
TGTGCCAGCAGCCGATTGCTAGCGGGAGTCAATGAGCAGTTCTTC
CASSRLLAGVNEQFF
>NA|TRBJ1-1|TRBV5-1|NA
TGCGCCAGCAGCCCAACCGGCGGCACGAACACTGAAGCTTTCTTT
CASSPTGGTNTEAFF
>NA|TRBJ2-5|TRBV11-2|NA
TGTGCCAGCTGCAAACTGTGGGGCGGACAAGAGACCCAGTACTTC
CASCKLWGGQETQYF
>few|TRBJ1-6|TRBV6-1|NA
TGTGCCAGCAGTGAACTACCAGGTGGAGGGTCACCCCTCCACTTT
CASSELPGGGSPLHF
>NA|TRBJ1-5|TRBV7-2|NA
TGTGCCAGCAGCTTACGCCCCCCAGGAAATCAGCCCCAGCATTTT
CASSLRPPGNQPQHF
>NA|TRBJ2-7|TRBV29-1|NA
TGCAGCGTTAGAATATCGGGGGTTGAGCAGTACTTC
CSVRISGVEQYF
>NA|TRBJ1-6|TRBV3-1/TRBV3-2|NA
TGTGCCAGCAGCCAAGGGATGCGGTCTAATTCACCCCTCCACTTT
CASSQGMRSNSPLHF
>NA|TRBJ1-3|TRBV7-9|NA
TGTGCCAGCAGGCCTGTCAGGGGCGAATGGTCTGGAAACACCATATATTTT
CASRPVRGEWSGNTIYF
>NA|TRBJ2-7|TRBV7-2|TRBD1
TGTGCCAGCAGCTTCCTACAGGGGGAAAGGTACGAGCAGTACTTC
CASSFLQGERYEQYF
>NA|TRBJ1-5|TRBV5-1|TRBD1
TGCGCCAGCAGCCCCGGGACAGGGGGCGAACCCCAGCATTTT
CASSPGTGGEPQHF
>NA|TRBJ2-3|TRBV30|NA
TGTGCCTGGAGTTCGTTGACACCGGATACGCAGTATTTT
CAWSSLTPDTQYF
>NA|TRBJ1-1|TRBV15|NA
TGTGCCACCAGCAGAGTTTTACAGGGAATGACTGAAGCTTTCTTT
CATSRVLQGMTEAFF
>NA|TRBJ2-5|TRBV27|NA
TGTGCCAGCAGTTTATCGCTTCAGGCGCGTGAGACCCAGTACTTC
CASSLSLQARETQYF
>NA|TRBJ2-2|TRBV9|TRBD1
TGTGCCAGCCGAGGGGGAAAACAGGGGACGAACACCGGGGAGCTGTTTTTT
CASRGGKQGTNTGELFF
>NA|TRBJ2-3|TRBV15|NA
TGTGCCACCAGCAGAGATGTAGCTAGCGATACGCAGTATTTT
CATSRDVASDTQYF
>once|TRBJ2-1|TRBV7-2|TRBD2
TGTGCCAGCAGAGCAACCGGGACTAGCGCCAATGAGCAGTTCTTC
CASRATGTSANEQFF
>NA|TRBJ1-4|TRBV2|NA
TGTGCCAGCAGCCTAATTGCTAATGAAAAACTGTTTTTT
CASSLIANEKLFF
>NA|TRBJ2-1|TRBV3-1/TRBV3-2|TRBD2
TGTGCCAGCAGCCAACTATGGGCTAGCGGGAGAAACAATGAGCAGTTCTTC
CASSQLWASGRNNEQFF